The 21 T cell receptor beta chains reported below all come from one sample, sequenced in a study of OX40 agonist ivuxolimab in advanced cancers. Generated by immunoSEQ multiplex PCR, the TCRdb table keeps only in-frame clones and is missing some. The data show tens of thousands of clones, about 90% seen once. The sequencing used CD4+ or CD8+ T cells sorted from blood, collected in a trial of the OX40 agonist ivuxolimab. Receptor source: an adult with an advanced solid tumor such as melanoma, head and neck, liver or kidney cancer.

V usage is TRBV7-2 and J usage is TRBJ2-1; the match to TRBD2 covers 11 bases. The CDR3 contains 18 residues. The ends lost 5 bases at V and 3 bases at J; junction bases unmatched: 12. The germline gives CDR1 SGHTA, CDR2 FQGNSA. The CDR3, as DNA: TGTGCCAGCAGCGCCGTCCTAGCGGGAGGTAGATTCTACAATGAGCAGTTCTTC. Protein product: CASSAVLAGGRFYNEQFF. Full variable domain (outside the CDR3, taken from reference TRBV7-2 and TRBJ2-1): GAGVSQSPSNKVTEKGKDVELRCDPISGHTALYWYRQSLGQGLEFLIYFQGNSAPDKSGLPSDRFSAERTGGSVSTLTIQRTQQEDSAVYLCASSAVLAGGRFYNEQFFGPGTRLTVL.

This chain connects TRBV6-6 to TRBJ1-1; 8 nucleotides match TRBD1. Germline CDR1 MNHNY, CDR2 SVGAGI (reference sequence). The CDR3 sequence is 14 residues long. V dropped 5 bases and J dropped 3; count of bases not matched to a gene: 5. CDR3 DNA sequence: TGTGCCAGCAGTGGAAAGACAGGGGACACTGAAGCTTTCTTT. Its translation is CASSGKTGDTEAFF.

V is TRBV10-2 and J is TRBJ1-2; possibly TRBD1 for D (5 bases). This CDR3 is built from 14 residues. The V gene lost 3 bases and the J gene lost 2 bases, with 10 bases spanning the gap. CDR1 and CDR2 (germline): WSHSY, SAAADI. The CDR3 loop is CASSDSQGNYGYTF. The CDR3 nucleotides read TGCGCCAGCAGTGACAGTCAGGGCAACTATGGCTACACCTTC.

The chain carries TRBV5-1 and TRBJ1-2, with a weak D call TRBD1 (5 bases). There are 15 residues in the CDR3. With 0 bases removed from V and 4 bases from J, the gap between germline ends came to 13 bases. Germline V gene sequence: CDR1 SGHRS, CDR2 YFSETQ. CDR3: CASSLEGQGGYGYTF. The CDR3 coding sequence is TGCGCCAGCAGCTTGGAAGGGCAGGGTGGCTATGGCTACACCTTC.

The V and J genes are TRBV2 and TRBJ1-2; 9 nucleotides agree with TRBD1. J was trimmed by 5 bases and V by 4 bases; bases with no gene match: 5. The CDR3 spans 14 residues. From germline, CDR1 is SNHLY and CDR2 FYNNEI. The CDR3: CASSGTGQGYGYTF. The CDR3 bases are TGTGCCAGCAGTGGCACGGGACAGGGATATGGCTACACCTTC.

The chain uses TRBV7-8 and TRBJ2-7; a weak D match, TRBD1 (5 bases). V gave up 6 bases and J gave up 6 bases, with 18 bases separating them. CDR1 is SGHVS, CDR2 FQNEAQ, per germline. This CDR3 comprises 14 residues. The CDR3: CASSPMAAGAEQYF. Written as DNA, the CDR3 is TGTGCCAGCAGTCCAATGGCAGCTGGGGCCGAGCAGTACTTC.

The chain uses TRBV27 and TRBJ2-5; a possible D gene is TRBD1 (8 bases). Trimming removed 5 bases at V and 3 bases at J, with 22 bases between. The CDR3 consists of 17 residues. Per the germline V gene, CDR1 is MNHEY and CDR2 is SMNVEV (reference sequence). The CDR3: CASSTQGAGVFKETQYF. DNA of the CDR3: TGTGCCAGCAGTACCCAGGGGGCGGGGGTATTTAAAGAGACCCAGTACTTC.

The chain's CDR3 is CASSLASTASNTGELFF. The CDR3 region has the DNA TGCGCCAGCAGCTTGGCCTCAACAGCCTCGAACACCGGGGAGCTGTTTTTT. The chain recombines TRBV5-1 with TRBJ2-2; D unresolved. V shed 0 bases and J shed 0 bases, with 12 bases lying between them. The CDR3 runs 17 residues. The germline V gene has CDR1 SGHRS and CDR2 YFSETQ.

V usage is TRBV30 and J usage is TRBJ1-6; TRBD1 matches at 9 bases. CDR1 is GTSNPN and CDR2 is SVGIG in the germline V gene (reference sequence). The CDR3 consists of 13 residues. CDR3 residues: CATSGTGHSPLHF. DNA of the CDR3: TGTGCTACCTCCGGGACAGGGCATTCACCCCTCCACTTT.

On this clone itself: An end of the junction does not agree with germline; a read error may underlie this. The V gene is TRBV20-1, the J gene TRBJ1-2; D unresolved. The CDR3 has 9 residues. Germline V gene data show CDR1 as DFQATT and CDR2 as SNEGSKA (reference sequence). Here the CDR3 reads CSVGLPGIF. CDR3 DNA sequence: TGCAGTGTAGGACTGCCCGGGATATTC.

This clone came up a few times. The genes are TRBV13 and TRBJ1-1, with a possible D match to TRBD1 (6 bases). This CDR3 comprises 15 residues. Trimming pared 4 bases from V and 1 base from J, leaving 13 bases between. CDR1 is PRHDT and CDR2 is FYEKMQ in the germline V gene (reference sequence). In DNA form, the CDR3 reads TGTGCCAGCAGCTCCGCCCAACAGGGGAACACTGAAGCTTTCTTT. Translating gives CASSSAQQGNTEAFF.

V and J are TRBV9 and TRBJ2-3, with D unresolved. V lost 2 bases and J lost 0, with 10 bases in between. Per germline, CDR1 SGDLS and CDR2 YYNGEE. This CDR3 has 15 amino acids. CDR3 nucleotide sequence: TGTGCCAGCAGCGTGACCGGGTATAGCACAGATACGCAGTATTTT. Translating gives CASSVTGYSTDTQYF.

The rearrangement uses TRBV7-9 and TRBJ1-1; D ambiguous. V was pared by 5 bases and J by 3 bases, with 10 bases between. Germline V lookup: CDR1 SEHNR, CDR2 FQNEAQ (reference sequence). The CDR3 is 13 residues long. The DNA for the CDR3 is TGTGCCAGCAGCGCCCTCTGGGACACTGAAGCTTTCTTT. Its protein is CASSALWDTEAFF.

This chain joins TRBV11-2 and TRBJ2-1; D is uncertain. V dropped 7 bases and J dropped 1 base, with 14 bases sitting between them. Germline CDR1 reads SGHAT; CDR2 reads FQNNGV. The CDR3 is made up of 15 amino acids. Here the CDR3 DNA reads TGTGCCAGCACCAACGGACCGACGTCCTACAATGAGCAGTTCTTC. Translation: CASTNGPTSYNEQFF.

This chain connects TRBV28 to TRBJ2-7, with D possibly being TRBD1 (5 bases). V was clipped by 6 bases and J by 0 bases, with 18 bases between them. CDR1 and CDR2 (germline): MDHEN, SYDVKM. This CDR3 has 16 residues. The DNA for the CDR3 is TGTGCCAGCAGCCGTGCAGGGTTCTCGAGCTCCTACGAGCAGTACTTC. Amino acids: CASSRAGFSSSYEQYF.

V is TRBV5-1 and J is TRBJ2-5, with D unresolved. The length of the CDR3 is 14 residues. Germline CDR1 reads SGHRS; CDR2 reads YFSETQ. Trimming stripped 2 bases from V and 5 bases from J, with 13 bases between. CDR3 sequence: CASSFGRPRETQYF. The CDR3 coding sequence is TGCGCCAGCAGCTTTGGTCGGCCTCGGGAGACCCAGTACTTC.

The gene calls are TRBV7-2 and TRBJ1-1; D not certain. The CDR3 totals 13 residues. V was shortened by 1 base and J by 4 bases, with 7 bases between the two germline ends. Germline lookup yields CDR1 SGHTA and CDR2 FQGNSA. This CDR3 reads CASSLVGSTEAFF. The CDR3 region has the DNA TGTGCCAGCAGCTTAGTGGGGTCCACTGAAGCTTTCTTT.

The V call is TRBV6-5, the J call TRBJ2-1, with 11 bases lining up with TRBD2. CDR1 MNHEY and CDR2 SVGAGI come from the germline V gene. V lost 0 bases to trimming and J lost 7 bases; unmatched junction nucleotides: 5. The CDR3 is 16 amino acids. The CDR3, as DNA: TGTGCCAGCAGTTACTCTCGGCTAGCGGGGGGTAATGAGCAGTTCTTC. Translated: CASSYSRLAGGNEQFF.

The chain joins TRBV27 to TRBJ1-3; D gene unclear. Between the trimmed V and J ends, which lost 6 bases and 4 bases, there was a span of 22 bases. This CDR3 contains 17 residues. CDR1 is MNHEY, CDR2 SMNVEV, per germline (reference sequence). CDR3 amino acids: CASRSKGVTGSGNTIYF. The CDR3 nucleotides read TGTGCCAGCAGATCCAAGGGAGTGACGGGTTCGGGAAACACCATATATTTT.

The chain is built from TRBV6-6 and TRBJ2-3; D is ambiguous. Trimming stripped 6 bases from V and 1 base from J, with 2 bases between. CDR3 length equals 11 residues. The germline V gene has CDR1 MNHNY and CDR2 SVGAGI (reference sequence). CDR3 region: CASSRTDTQYF. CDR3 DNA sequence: TGTGCCAGCAGCCGCACAGATACGCAGTATTTT.

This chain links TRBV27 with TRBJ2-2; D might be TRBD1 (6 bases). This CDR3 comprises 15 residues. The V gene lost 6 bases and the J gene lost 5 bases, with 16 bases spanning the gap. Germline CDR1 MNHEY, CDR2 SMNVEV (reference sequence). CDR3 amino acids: CASSQSQGLTGELFF. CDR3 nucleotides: TGTGCCAGCAGCCAGTCACAGGGTTTGACCGGGGAGCTGTTTTTT.